Following are 10 T cell receptor beta chains from one sample sequenced in a study of T cells in Graves' hyperthyroidism and ophthalmopathy. Amplification yielded TCR beta CDR3 regions, with RNA transcripts as the source. An initial round of RT-PCR targeting the TCR CDR3 relied on the HTBI primer set. TCRdb ran MiXCR on the multiplex PCR reads and lists one entry per CDR3 protein. In the table there are a few hundred thousand distinct CDR3 sequences, 40% to 55% of which are singletons. The sample was peripheral blood or thyroid tissue (not recorded which). The receptor source for this set is an adult woman with Graves' disease, either hyperthyroidism or ophthalmopathy (not recorded which).

As concerns this clonotype: The junction departs from germline at one end; a sequencing error may be responsible. The V call is TRBV10-2, the J call TRBJ1-2; 8 bases fit TRBD1. CDR3 length equals 14 residues. The V gene's germline CDR1 is WSHSY and CDR2 SAAADI. Here the CDR3 reads CASSPPRRTGGYTF. The CDR3, as DNA: TGTGCCAGCAGCCCACCTCGACGGACAGGGGGCTACACCTTC.

This clonotype was counted ten times or more. This chain links TRBV12-3 or TRBV12-4 with TRBJ2-6; D call uncertain. The CDR3 extends over 14 amino acids. The V and J ends lost 7 bases and 0 bases respectively, with 7 bases between them. The CDR3 region is CASTRASGANVLTF. CDR3 nucleotide sequence: TGTGCCAGCACACGAGCCTCTGGGGCCAACGTCCTGACTTTC.

The V and J genes are TRBV24-1 and TRBJ2-2; 7 bases map to TRBD1. Germline V gives CDR1 KGHDR, CDR2 SFDVKD. The CDR3 is made up of 15 amino acids. Germline trimming cut 6 bases from V and 7 bases from J; bases unmatched to any gene: 10. Here the CDR3 reads CATSFTGEGRGELFF. The CDR3 DNA is TGTGCCACCAGTTTTACAGGGGAAGGACGCGGGGAGCTGTTTTTT.

This clonotype turned up a few times. The chain carries TRBV5-6 and TRBJ1-1; no clear D. Between the trimmed V and J ends, which lost 3 bases and 10 bases, there was a span of 13 bases. Germline V gene sequence: CDR1 SGHDT, CDR2 YYEEEE. The CDR3 contains 12 residues. CDR3: CASSWRGLGAFF. In nucleotides, the CDR3 is TGTGCCAGCAGCTGGCGCGGGCTGGGAGCTTTCTTT.

V usage is TRBV5-1 and J usage is TRBJ2-7, with D perhaps being TRBD1 or TRBD2 (5 bases each). With 7 bases removed from V and 3 bases from J, the gap between germline ends came to 17 bases. Germline-derived CDR1 and CDR2 are SGHRS and YFSETQ. This CDR3 region has 14 residues. The chain's CDR3 is CASSVRDLRYEQYF. As DNA, the CDR3 is TGCGCCAGCTCGGTCCGGGACCTTCGCTACGAGCAGTACTTC.

The genes are TRBV29-1 and TRBJ2-7, with D possibly being TRBD1 (6 bases). The CDR3 covers 14 residues. The germline V and J ends were trimmed by 7 bases and 0 bases, with 16 bases remaining between them. Germline CDR1 SQVTM, CDR2 ANQGSEA. CDR3 protein: CSATSRQDSYEQYF. The CDR3, as DNA: TGCAGCGCCACCTCTAGACAGGACTCCTACGAGCAGTACTTC.

This rearrangement joins TRBV10-3 to TRBJ1-3; D uncertain. The CDR3 is 13 residues long. Trimming removed 6 bases at V and 1 base at J, with 7 bases between. Germline V lookup: CDR1 ENHRY, CDR2 SYGVKD. The DNA for the CDR3 is TGTGCCATCAGGGGTGCTTCTGGAAACACCATATATTTT. Translation gives CAIRGASGNTIYF.

The J gene is TRBJ2-6, the V gene TRBV10-3, with 11 nucleotides matching TRBD1. Per the germline V gene, CDR1 is ENHRY and CDR2 is SYGVKD. J lost 4 bases, V lost 2 bases, and 1 base had no gene match. The CDR3 extends over 16 amino acids. The CDR3 reads CAISEGQGAGANVLTF. The CDR3 region has the DNA TGTGCCATCAGTGAGGGACAGGGGGCCGGGGCCAACGTCCTGACTTTC.

The rearrangement joins TRBV7-9 to TRBJ1-3; 7 nucleotides line up with TRBD1. V dropped 3 bases and J dropped 4; count of bases not matched to a gene: 6. There are 15 residues in the CDR3. Germline loops: CDR1 SEHNR, CDR2 FQNEAQ (reference sequence). CDR3 nucleotides: TGTGCCAGCAGCTTCCTACAGGGGACAGGAAACACCATATATTTT. Encoded protein: CASSFLQGTGNTIYF. Full variable domain (outside the CDR3, taken from reference TRBV7-9 and TRBJ1-3): DTGVSQNPRHKITKRGQNVTFRCDPISEHNRLYWYRQTLGQGPEFLTYFQNEAQLEKSRLLSDRFSAERPKGSFSTLEIQRTEQGDSAMYLCASSFLQGTGNTIYFGEGSWLTVV.

This sequence joins TRBV9 and TRBJ2-7; 8 nucleotides align to TRBD1. After removal of 4 bases from V and 1 base from J, the junction contained 7 bases not matched to a gene. Germline CDR1 and CDR2: SGDLS and YYNGEE. The CDR3 sequence is 15 residues long. The CDR3 here is CASSRSTGASYEQYF. The CDR3 nucleotides are TGTGCCAGCAGCAGGTCGACAGGGGCTTCCTACGAGCAGTACTTC.